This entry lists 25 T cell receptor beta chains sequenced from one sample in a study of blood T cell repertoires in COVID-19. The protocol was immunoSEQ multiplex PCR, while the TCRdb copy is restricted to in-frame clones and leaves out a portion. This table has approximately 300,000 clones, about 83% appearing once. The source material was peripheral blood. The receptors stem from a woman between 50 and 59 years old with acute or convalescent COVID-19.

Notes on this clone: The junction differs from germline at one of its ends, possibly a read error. The CDR3 here is CASSRIRDTTGYNSSLHF. The DNA for the CDR3 is TGTGCCAGCAGCCGCATCCGGGACACCACGGGATATAATTCATCCCTCCACTTT. The chain couples TRBV3-1 (or the pseudogene TRBV3-2) to TRBJ1-6; possibly TRBD1 for D (6 bases). The germline V gene encodes CDR1 LGHDT and CDR2 YNNKEL (reference sequence). The CDR3 sequence is 18 residues long.

The CDR3 sequence: CASFSPGLAGQNEQFF. The CDR3 DNA is TGTGCCAGCTTCTCACCGGGACTAGCGGGGCAGAATGAGCAGTTCTTC. This rearrangement joins TRBV18 to TRBJ2-1, with TRBD2 matching over 13 bases. The germline gives CDR1 KGHSH, CDR2 LQKENI. J was trimmed by 7 bases and V by 7 bases; bases with no gene match: 10. This CDR3 region has 16 residues.

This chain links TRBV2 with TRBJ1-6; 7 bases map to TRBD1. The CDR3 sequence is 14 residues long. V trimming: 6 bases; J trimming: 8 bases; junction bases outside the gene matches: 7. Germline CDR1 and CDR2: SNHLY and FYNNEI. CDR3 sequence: CASRERQGDSPLHF. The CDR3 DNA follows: TGTGCCAGCAGGGAACGACAGGGTGATTCACCCCTCCACTTT.

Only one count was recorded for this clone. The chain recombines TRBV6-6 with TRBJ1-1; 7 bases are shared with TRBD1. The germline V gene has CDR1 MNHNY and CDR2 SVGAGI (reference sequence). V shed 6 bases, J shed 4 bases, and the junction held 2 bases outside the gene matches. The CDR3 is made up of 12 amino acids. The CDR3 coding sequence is TGTGCCAGCAGCCCAGGGGGCACTGAAGCTTTCTTT. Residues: CASSPGGTEAFF.

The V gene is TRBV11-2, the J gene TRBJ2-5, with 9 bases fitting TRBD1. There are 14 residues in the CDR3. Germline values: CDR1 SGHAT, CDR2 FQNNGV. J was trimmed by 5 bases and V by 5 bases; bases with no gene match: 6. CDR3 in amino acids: CASSRDRAAETQYF. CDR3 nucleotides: TGTGCCAGCAGCAGGGACAGGGCGGCGGAGACCCAGTACTTC.

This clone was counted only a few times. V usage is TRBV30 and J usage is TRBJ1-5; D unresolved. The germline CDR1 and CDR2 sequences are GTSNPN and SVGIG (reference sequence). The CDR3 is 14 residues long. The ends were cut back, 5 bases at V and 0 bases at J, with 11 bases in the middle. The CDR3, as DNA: TGTGCCTGGTCGAAACAAAATAGCAATCAGCCCCAGCATTTT. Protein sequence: CAWSKQNSNQPQHF.

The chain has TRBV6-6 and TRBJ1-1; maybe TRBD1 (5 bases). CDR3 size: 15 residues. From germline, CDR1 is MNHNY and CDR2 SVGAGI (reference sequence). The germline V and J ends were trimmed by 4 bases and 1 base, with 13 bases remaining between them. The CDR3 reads CASSFLPTENTEAFF. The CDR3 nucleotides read TGTGCCAGCAGTTTCCTACCGACAGAGAACACTGAAGCTTTCTTT.

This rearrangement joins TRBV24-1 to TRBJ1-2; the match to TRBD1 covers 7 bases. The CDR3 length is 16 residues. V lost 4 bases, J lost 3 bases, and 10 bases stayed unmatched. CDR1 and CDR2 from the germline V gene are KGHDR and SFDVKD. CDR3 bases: TGTGCCACCAGTGACCCCGGCGGGACAGACTACTATGGCTACACCTTC. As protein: CATSDPGGTDYYGYTF.

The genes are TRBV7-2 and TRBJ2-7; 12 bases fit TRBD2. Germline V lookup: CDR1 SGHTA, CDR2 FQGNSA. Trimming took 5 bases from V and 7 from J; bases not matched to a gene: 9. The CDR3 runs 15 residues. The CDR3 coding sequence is TGTGCCAGCAGCATATGGACTAGCGGGGACCTAGAGCAGTACTTC. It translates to CASSIWTSGDLEQYF.

The CDR3 sequence is CASSDSTGKGTEAFF. CDR3 nucleotide sequence: TGTGCCAGCAGTGACTCGACAGGGAAGGGGACTGAAGCTTTCTTT. The V and J genes are TRBV25-1 and TRBJ1-1; 7 positions agree with TRBD1. V lost 3 bases and J lost 5; bases outside the gene matches: 9. CDR1 and CDR2 from the germline V gene are MGHDK and SYGVNS. The CDR3 extends over 15 amino acids.

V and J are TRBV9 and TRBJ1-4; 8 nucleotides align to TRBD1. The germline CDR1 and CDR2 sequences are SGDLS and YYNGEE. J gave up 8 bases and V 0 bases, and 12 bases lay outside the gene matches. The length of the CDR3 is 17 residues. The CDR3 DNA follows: TGTGCCAGCAGCGTAGCTACGCAGGGGGCGCCGAGAGAAAAACTGTTTTTT. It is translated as CASSVATQGAPREKLFF.

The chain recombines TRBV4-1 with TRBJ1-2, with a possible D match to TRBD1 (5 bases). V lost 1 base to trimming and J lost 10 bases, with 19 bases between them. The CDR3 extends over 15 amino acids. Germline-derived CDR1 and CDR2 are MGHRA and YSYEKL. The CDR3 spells CASSQAEMMGLDYTF. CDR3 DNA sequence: TGCGCCAGCAGCCAAGCGGAGATGATGGGGCTGGACTACACCTTC.

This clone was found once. For the CDR3, the DNA is TGTGCCAGCAGCCCCGCCGGGACTAGAAATGAGCAGTTCTTC. Its protein product is CASSPAGTRNEQFF. V gene TRBV11-1 combines with J gene TRBJ2-1; 8 bases are shared with TRBD2. Germline V gives CDR1 SGHAT, CDR2 FQDESV (reference sequence). V shed 5 bases and J 7 bases; nucleotides not matched to a gene: 7. The CDR3 is 14 amino acids.

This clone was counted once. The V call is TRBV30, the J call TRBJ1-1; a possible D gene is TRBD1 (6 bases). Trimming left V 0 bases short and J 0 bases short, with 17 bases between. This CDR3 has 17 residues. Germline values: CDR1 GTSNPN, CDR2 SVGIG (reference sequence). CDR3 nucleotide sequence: TGTGCCTGGAGTGTACTCCGCACAGGGTATATGAACACTGAAGCTTTCTTT. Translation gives CAWSVLRTGYMNTEAFF.

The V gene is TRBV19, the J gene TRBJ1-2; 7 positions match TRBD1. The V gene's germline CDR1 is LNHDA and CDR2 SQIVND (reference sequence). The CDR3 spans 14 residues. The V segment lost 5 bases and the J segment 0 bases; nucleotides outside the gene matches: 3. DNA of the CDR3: TGTGCCAGTAGTTACAGGGGAACTAACTATGGCTACACCTTC. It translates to CASSYRGTNYGYTF. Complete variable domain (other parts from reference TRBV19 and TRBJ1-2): DGGITQSPKYLFRKEGQNVTLSCEQNLNHDAMYWYRQDPGQGLRLIYYSQIVNDFQKGDIAEGYSVSREKKESFPLTVTSAQKNPTAFYLCASSYRGTNYGYTFGSGTRLTVV.

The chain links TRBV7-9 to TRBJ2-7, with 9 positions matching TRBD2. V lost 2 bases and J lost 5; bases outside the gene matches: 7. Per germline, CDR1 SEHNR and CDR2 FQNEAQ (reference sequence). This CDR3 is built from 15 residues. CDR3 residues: CASSLSGGPTDEQYV. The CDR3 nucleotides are TGTGCCAGCAGCTTAAGCGGGGGGCCGACGGACGAGCAGTACGTC.

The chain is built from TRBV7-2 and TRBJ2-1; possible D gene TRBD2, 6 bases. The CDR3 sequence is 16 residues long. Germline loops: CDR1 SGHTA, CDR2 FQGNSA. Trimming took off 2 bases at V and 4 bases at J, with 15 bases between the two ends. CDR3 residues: CASSLPGGSEYNEQFF. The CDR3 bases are TGTGCCAGCAGCTTACCCGGGGGTAGCGAATACAATGAGCAGTTCTTC.

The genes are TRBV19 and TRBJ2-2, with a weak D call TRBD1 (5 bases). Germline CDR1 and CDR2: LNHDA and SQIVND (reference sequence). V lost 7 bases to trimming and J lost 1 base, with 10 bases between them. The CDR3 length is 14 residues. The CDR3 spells CASIFGQNTGELFF. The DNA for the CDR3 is TGTGCCAGTATTTTTGGACAGAACACCGGGGAGCTGTTTTTT.

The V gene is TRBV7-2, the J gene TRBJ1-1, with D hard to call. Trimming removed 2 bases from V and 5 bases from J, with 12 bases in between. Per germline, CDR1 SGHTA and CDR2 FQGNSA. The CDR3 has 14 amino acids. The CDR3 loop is CASSLTLSSTEAFF. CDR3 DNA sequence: TGTGCCAGCAGCTTAACCCTGTCCAGTACTGAAGCTTTCTTT.

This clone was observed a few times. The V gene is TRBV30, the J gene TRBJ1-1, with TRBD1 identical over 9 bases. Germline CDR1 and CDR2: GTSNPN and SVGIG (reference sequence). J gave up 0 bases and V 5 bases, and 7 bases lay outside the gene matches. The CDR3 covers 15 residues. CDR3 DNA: TGTGCCTGGGGGGGACAGGGACTTATGAACACTGAAGCTTTCTTT. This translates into CAWGGQGLMNTEAFF.

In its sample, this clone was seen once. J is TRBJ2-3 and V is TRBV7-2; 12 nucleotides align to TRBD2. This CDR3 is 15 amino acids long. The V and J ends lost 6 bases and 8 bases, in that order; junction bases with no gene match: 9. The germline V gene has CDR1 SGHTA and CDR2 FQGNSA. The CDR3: CASSFAPGLAGTQYF. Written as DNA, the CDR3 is TGTGCCAGCAGTTTCGCCCCGGGACTAGCGGGTACGCAGTATTTT.

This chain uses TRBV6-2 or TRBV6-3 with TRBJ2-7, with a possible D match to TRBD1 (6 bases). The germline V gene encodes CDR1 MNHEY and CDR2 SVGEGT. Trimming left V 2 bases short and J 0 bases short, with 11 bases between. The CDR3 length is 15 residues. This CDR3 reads CASSYITGHSYEQYF. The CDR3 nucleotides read TGTGCCAGCAGTTACATCACAGGGCACTCCTACGAGCAGTACTTC.

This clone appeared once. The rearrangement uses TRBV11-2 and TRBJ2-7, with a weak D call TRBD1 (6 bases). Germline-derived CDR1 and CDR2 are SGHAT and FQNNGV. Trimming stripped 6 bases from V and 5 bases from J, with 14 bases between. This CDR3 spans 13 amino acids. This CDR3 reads CASSLPGTNEQYV. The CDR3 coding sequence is TGTGCCAGCAGTTTGCCCGGGACAAACGAGCAGTACGTC.

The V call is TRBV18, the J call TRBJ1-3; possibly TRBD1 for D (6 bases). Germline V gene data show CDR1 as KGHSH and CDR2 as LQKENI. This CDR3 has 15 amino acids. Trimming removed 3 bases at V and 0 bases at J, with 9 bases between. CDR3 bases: TGTGCCAGCTCACCTAGGACAGACTCTGGAAACACCATATATTTT. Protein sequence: CASSPRTDSGNTIYF.

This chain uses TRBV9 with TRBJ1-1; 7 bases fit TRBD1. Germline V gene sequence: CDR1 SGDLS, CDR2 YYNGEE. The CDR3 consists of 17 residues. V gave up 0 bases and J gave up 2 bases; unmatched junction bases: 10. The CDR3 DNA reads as TGTGCCAGCAGCGTAGCCCCCGACAGGGACCCCAACACTGAAGCTTTCTTT. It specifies CASSVAPDRDPNTEAFF.